What follows are 30 T cell receptor beta chains derived from one specimen sequenced in a study of cytomegalovirus exposure and HLA in healthy donors. Primers included in the PCR were 60 Vbeta and 13 Jbeta primers. Measured with immunoSEQ multiplex PCR; TCRdb has only the in-frame clones, and not every one. The table records 150,000 to 200,000 clones, approximately 86% of them present only once. Sequencing was done on a sample of PBMCs. The source of these receptors is a boy younger than 10 in good health and CMV-seronegative.

J is TRBJ1-1 and V is TRBV9; D is ambiguous. V dropped 0 bases and J dropped 2 bases, with 5 bases sitting between them. Germline V gives CDR1 SGDLS, CDR2 YYNGEE. CDR3 length equals 13 residues. This CDR3 reads CASSVDTNTEAFF. Here the CDR3 DNA reads TGTGCCAGCAGCGTAGACACAAACACTGAAGCTTTCTTT.

The gene calls are TRBV27 and TRBJ1-6; a possible D gene is TRBD1 (6 bases). The CDR3 has 14 amino acids. V was shortened by 8 bases and J by 6 bases, with 14 bases between the two germline ends. Per germline, CDR1 MNHEY and CDR2 SMNVEV (reference sequence). DNA of the CDR3: TGTGCCAGCGGCCTAACAGGGACTAATTCACCCCTCCACTTT. It yields the protein CASGLTGTNSPLHF.

The V gene is TRBV5-1, the J gene TRBJ1-2, with 12 bases matching TRBD1. This CDR3 spans 16 amino acids. CDR1 SGHRS and CDR2 YFSETQ come from the germline V gene. The V gene end was trimmed by 4 bases and the J gene end by 3 bases; junction bases not matched to a gene: 7. CDR3 coding DNA: TGCGCCAGCAGCCCGGGACAGGGGGCCGGCTACTATGGCTACACCTTC. The encoded protein is CASSPGQGAGYYGYTF.

The chain links TRBV6-5 to TRBJ1-5, with 7 bases aligning to TRBD1. The CDR3 covers 16 residues. Per the germline V gene, CDR1 is MNHEY and CDR2 is SVGAGI. J lost 3 bases, V lost 4 bases, and 9 bases had no gene match. The CDR3 DNA reads as TGTGCCAGCAGTTTGCGCCCTGGGACAGACAATCAGCCCCAGCATTTT. It yields the protein CASSLRPGTDNQPQHF.

This clone was seen more than once but under ten times. The V gene is TRBV11-3, the J gene TRBJ2-7; D remains ambiguous. This CDR3 region has 16 residues. Per germline, CDR1 SGHNT and CDR2 YENEEA. Between the trimmed V and J ends, which lost 1 base and 2 bases, there was a span of 15 bases. The CDR3 DNA reads as TGTGCCAGCAGCTTAGTAGGCGGATCCTCGGCCTACGAGCAGTACTTC. Translation: CASSLVGGSSAYEQYF.

This clone was picked up one time. The chain has TRBV19 and TRBJ1-1; D gene ambiguous. This CDR3 is built from 20 residues. Germline V gene data show CDR1 as LNHDA and CDR2 as SQIVND (reference sequence). V was pared by 4 bases and J by 0 bases, with 27 bases between. The CDR3 reads CASSKLRSGYRVRMNTEAFF. The CDR3 nucleotides are TGTGCCAGTAGTAAGTTGAGGAGTGGGTATCGTGTGCGGATGAACACTGAAGCTTTCTTT.

This chain links TRBV14 with TRBJ2-3; 7 bases match TRBD1. This CDR3 spans 14 amino acids. Per the germline V gene, CDR1 is SGHDN and CDR2 is FVKESK. Trimming cost V 4 bases and J 8 bases; bases outside gene matches: 9. CDR3 DNA: TGTGCCAGCAGCCTCGGGACAGTTGGTGGTACGCAGTATTTT. This gives the protein CASSLGTVGGTQYF.

The CDR3, as DNA: TGTGCCAGCAGCTCAGACAGGGCTTCTAGCACAGATACGCAGTATTTT. Protein sequence: CASSSDRASSTDTQYF. V usage is TRBV5-4 and J usage is TRBJ2-3; TRBD1 matches 7 bases. CDR3 length: 16 residues. V trimming: 3 bases; J trimming: 0 bases; junction bases outside the gene matches: 7. The germline CDR1 and CDR2 sequences are SGHNT and YYREEE (reference sequence).

V gene TRBV27 combines with J gene TRBJ2-7; D remains unclear. Trimming left V 6 bases short and J 6 bases short, with 9 bases between. Germline assignment: CDR1 MNHEY and CDR2 SMNVEV (reference sequence). The length of the CDR3 is 11 residues. The CDR3 loop is CASRSGSEQYF. The CDR3 DNA sequence: TGTGCCAGCAGGTCTGGCTCCGAGCAGTACTTC.

The J gene is TRBJ2-1, the V gene TRBV12-5, with TRBD1 matching over 7 bases. Germline lookup yields CDR1 LGHNT and CDR2 FRNRAP. The ends lost 6 bases at V and 2 bases at J; junction bases unmatched: 7. The CDR3 has 15 residues. CDR3 residues: CASGQTGQTYNEQFF. For the CDR3, the DNA is TGTGCTAGTGGCCAAACGGGACAGACCTACAATGAGCAGTTCTTC.

V is TRBV28 and J is TRBJ2-4; perhaps TRBD1 as D (5 bases). Trimming cost V 6 bases and J 4 bases, with 13 bases left between them. The CDR3 is 14 residues long. Germline values: CDR1 MDHEN, CDR2 SYDVKM. The CDR3 is CASSPNDSKNIQYF. The CDR3 nucleotides read TGTGCCAGCAGCCCTAACGACAGTAAAAACATTCAGTACTTC.

V is TRBV30 and J is TRBJ1-1, with a weak D call TRBD1 (6 bases). Per germline, CDR1 GTSNPN and CDR2 SVGIG (reference sequence). Deletions cut 4 bases from V and 11 bases from J, with 23 bases between. The CDR3 loop spans 14 amino acids. CDR3 sequence reads: CAWTPRARGRTAFF. The CDR3 nucleotides are TGTGCCTGGACTCCCCGGGCGCGGGGGCGAACGGCTTTCTTT.

The CDR3 reads CATRGGSGNTIYF. The CDR3 DNA is TGTGCCACCCGAGGGGGTTCTGGAAACACCATATATTTT. The rearrangement uses TRBV6-1 and TRBJ1-3; a possible D gene is TRBD1 (6 bases). Germline CDR1 is MNHNS and CDR2 is SASEGT. The length of the CDR3 is 13 residues. V lost 10 bases, J lost 1 base, and 11 bases lay in between.

The rearrangement links TRBV11-3 to TRBJ1-4, with D uncertain. Germline V gene sequence: CDR1 SGHNT, CDR2 YENEEA. The CDR3 is made up of 14 amino acids. Trimming stripped 3 bases from V and 8 bases from J, with 13 bases between. The CDR3 DNA follows: TGTGCCAGCAGCTTTTGGGGAGGTGGGGAAAAACTGTTTTTT. As protein: CASSFWGGGEKLFF.

This chain connects TRBV27 to TRBJ2-7; 13 bases match TRBD2. The CDR3 is made up of 15 amino acids. Per the germline V gene, CDR1 is MNHEY and CDR2 is SMNVEV (reference sequence). V dropped 5 bases and J dropped 4; count of bases not matched to a gene: 5. The CDR3 loop reads CASSTRTSGSYEQYF. In DNA form, the CDR3 reads TGTGCCAGCAGTACCAGGACTAGCGGGAGTTACGAGCAGTACTTC.

This chain connects TRBV29-1 to TRBJ2-5; TRBD2 might be the D (6 bases). Looked up from germline, CDR1 is SQVTM and CDR2 is ANQGSEA. The CDR3 covers 13 residues. V lost 7 bases to trimming and J lost 2 bases, with 14 bases between them. CDR3 protein: CSASGLLQETQYF. In DNA form, the CDR3 reads TGCAGCGCCTCGGGACTTCTGCAAGAGACCCAGTACTTC.

The V call is TRBV15, the J call TRBJ2-3; 9 bases agree with TRBD2. V trimming: 6 bases; J trimming: 0 bases; junction bases outside the gene matches: 4. CDR1 and CDR2 from the germline V gene are LNHNV and YYDKDF (reference sequence). The CDR3 is 15 amino acids. In DNA form, the CDR3 reads TGTGCCACCAGTAGTAGCGGGGGTAGCACAGATACGCAGTATTTT. It is translated as CATSSSGGSTDTQYF.

J is TRBJ2-7 and V is TRBV4-1, with 11 bases identical to TRBD2. With 1 base clipped from V and 7 bases from J, the junction kept 15 bases outside the gene matches. This CDR3 comprises 18 residues. CDR1 MGHRA and CDR2 YSYEKL come from the germline V gene. CDR3 protein: CASSQGLASGRKLSEQYF. The CDR3 nucleotides are TGCGCCAGCAGCCAAGGCCTAGCTAGCGGGAGGAAACTAAGTGAGCAGTACTTC.

V usage is TRBV27 and J usage is TRBJ2-7, with a possible D match to TRBD1 (6 bases). Germline V gives CDR1 MNHEY, CDR2 SMNVEV (reference sequence). CDR3 size: 13 residues. The V and J ends lost 5 bases and 2 bases respectively, with 10 bases between them. The CDR3 DNA follows: TGTGCCAGCAGTAACAGGGTCACCTACGAGCAGTACTTC. This gives the protein CASSNRVTYEQYF.

The chain employs TRBV28 and TRBJ2-7; a possible D gene is TRBD1 (6 bases). V lost 6 bases and J lost 3, with 21 bases in between. The germline CDR1 and CDR2 sequences are MDHEN and SYDVKM. The CDR3 consists of 16 residues. The CDR3 DNA is TGTGCCAGCAGGCTCTCGGACAGTTTGGGTTTCTACGAGCAGTACTTC. Protein product: CASRLSDSLGFYEQYF. Drawing the rest from reference TRBV28 and TRBJ2-7, the complete variable domain is DVKVTQSSRYLVKRTGEKVFLECVQDMDHENMFWYRQDPGLGLRLIYFSYDVKMKEKGDIPEGYSVSREKKERFSLILESASTNQTSMYLCASRLSDSLGFYEQYFGPGTRLTVT.

V gene TRBV9 combines with J gene TRBJ2-7; D is uncertain. Deletions cut 2 bases from V and 3 bases from J, with 9 bases between. The CDR3 contains 13 residues. Germline loops: CDR1 SGDLS, CDR2 YYNGEE. Here the CDR3 reads CASSVANGYEQYF. The CDR3 DNA follows: TGTGCCAGCAGCGTTGCGAACGGCTACGAGCAGTACTTC.

The V call is TRBV9, the J call TRBJ2-1; tentative D call: TRBD2 (6 bases). The CDR3 is made up of 15 amino acids. V gave up 3 bases and J gave up 8 bases, with 18 bases separating them. Germline values: CDR1 SGDLS, CDR2 YYNGEE. The CDR3 nucleotides read TGTGCCAGCAGCGCCCTCAGGGTGCGGGAAGATGAGCAGTTCTTC. Encoded protein: CASSALRVREDEQFF. The full variable domain, rest sourced from reference TRBV9 and TRBJ2-1, is DSGVTQTPKHLITATGQRVTLRCSPRSGDLSVYWYQQSLDQGLQFLIQYYNGEERAKGNILERFSAQQFPDLHSELNLSSLELGDSALYFCASSALRVREDEQFFGPGTRLTVL.

The rearrangement joins TRBV29-1 to TRBJ2-3; D may be TRBD1 (5 bases). In germline, CDR1 is SQVTM, CDR2 ANQGSEA. This CDR3 has 14 residues. With 7 bases removed from V and 0 bases from J, the gap between germline ends came to 14 bases. CDR3 in DNA: TGCAGCGGAACCAGGGTTGGGAGCACAGATACGCAGTATTTT. It translates to CSGTRVGSTDTQYF.

The V and J genes are TRBV15 and TRBJ2-1; TRBD2 matches 9 bases. The germline V gene has CDR1 LNHNV and CDR2 YYDKDF (reference sequence). The CDR3 is 16 amino acids. The ends lost 5 bases at V and 6 bases at J; junction bases unmatched: 11. The CDR3, as DNA: TGTGCCACCAGCCCCCGCGGACTAGCGACTGGCAATGAGCAGTTCTTC. Translating gives CATSPRGLATGNEQFF. The entire variable domain, with the rest obtained from reference TRBV15 and TRBJ2-1, is as follows: DAMVIQNPRYQVTQFGKPVTLSCSQTLNHNVMYWYQQKSSQAPKLLFHYYDKDFNNEADTPDNFQSRRPNTSFCFLDIRSPGLGDTAMYLCATSPRGLATGNEQFFGPGTRLTVL.

This clone has a single count. V and J are TRBV7-2 and TRBJ1-5; no reliable D call. CDR1 and CDR2 (germline): SGHTA, FQGNSA. This CDR3 is built from 12 residues. Deletions cut 5 bases from V and 6 bases from J, with 8 bases between. The CDR3 DNA is TGTGCCAGCAGCACCTCCGGTCAGCCCCAGCATTTT. As protein: CASSTSGQPQHF.

The chain is built from TRBV7-9 and TRBJ2-2; D unresolved. Germline V gene data show CDR1 as SEHNR and CDR2 as FQNEAQ (reference sequence). The CDR3 has 14 amino acids. V lost 5 bases and J lost 0, with 7 bases in between. CDR3 bases: TGTGCCAGCAGCGAAACAGCGAACACCGGGGAGCTGTTTTTT. Protein product: CASSETANTGELFF. The whole variable domain, filled in from reference TRBV7-9 and TRBJ2-2, reads DTGVSQNPRHKITKRGQNVTFRCDPISEHNRLYWYRQTLGQGPEFLTYFQNEAQLEKSRLLSDRFSAERPKGSFSTLEIQRTEQGDSAMYLCASSETANTGELFFGEGSRLTVL.

The rearrangement links TRBV7-2 to TRBJ1-4; TRBD1 is a possible D gene (5 bases). V shed 5 bases and J shed 5 bases, with 12 bases lying between them. This CDR3 comprises 14 residues. Germline-derived CDR1 and CDR2 are SGHTA and FQGNSA. The CDR3 spells CASSPGHGNEKLFF. The DNA of the CDR3 is TGTGCCAGCAGCCCCGGACACGGGAATGAAAAACTGTTTTTT.

J is TRBJ2-3 and V is TRBV6-1; D may be TRBD1 (6 bases). CDR1 MNHNS and CDR2 SASEGT come from the germline V gene. V was clipped by 7 bases and J by 2 bases, with 13 bases between them. The CDR3 has 14 amino acids. The CDR3, as DNA: TGTGCCAGCACTGCAGGGGAGATCACAGATACGCAGTATTTT. Amino acids: CASTAGEITDTQYF.

The rearrangement links TRBV11-2 to TRBJ2-7; D is uncertain. Deletions cut 7 bases from V and 1 base from J, with 17 bases between. Germline V CDR1 and CDR2: SGHAT, FQNNGV. The CDR3 spans 15 residues. The CDR3 loop reads CASNAPWSPSYEQYF. DNA of the CDR3: TGTGCCAGCAACGCCCCGTGGAGTCCGTCCTACGAGCAGTACTTC.

The chain has TRBV28 and TRBJ1-2, with 8 positions matching TRBD1. This CDR3 has 14 residues. Germline V CDR1 and CDR2: MDHEN, SYDVKM. Germline trimming cut 6 bases from V and 6 bases from J; bases unmatched to any gene: 9. For the CDR3, the DNA is TGTGCCAGCAGCCCAGTTGAGACAGGGGATGGCTACACCTTC. Translated: CASSPVETGDGYTF.